The rows below give T cell receptor beta chains drawn from one sample of a study of beta chain features in type 1 diabetes. Assay used: immunoSEQ multiplex PCR; TCRdb lists only in-frame clones, some missing. The sample has approximately 150,000 clones, roughly 60% seen once. The sequencing sample was made of naive CD4+ T cells from blood. Receptor source: a man aged 25 to 45 with type 1 diabetes. Each CDR3 is given with its conserved first and last residue.

>TRBV30
CAWSVWSGGTGNTEAFF
>TRBV29-1
CSVVTTSGVPDTQYF
>TRBV7-6
CASTIWGGGTDTQYF
>TRBV29-1
CSVGGSGKTQYF
>TRBV6-6
CASCLAGASYEQYF
>TRBV30
CAWEDRANNEQFF
>TRBV4-1
CASSQEGGISYEQYF
>TRBV9
CASSVASCTEFNQPQHF
>TRBV30
CAWSKRVLAGNNEQFF
>TRBV29-1
CSAGEETQYF
>TRBV30
CAYSRGIYGYTF
>TRBV6-5
CAISDRDGDGYTF
>TRBV29-1
CSVEVSGELFF
>TRBV9
CASSDRVGTGELFF